This TCR beta chain derives from a study of Ad26.COV2.S vaccination and SARS-CoV-2 variants. Treatment reported: around 19 received Ad26.COV2.S at low or high dose, single or two shots; several received placebo; per-sample allocation not given. Sampling was done on day 63 after the first vaccine or placebo injection. This clone was counted ten times or more. Libraries were prepared by immunoSEQ multiplex PCR; TCRdb keeps only in-frame clonotypes and omits some of them. The table includes approximately 360,000 clones, roughly 80% detected once. The CDR3 is made up of 13 amino acids. Trimming shortened V by 0 bases and J by 3 bases, and 0 bases separated the two germline ends. The germline gives CDR1 MRHNA, CDR2 SNTAGT.

This chain connects TRBV6-4 to TRBJ2-6, with D unresolved. This TCR came from a person aged 18-60 years who received the Ad26.COV2.S COVID-19 vaccine or a placebo. The sequencing used peripheral blood, collected in a trial of Ad26.COV2.S vaccine versus placebo. The CDR3, as DNA: TGTGCCAGCAGTGACTCTGGGGCCAACGTCCTGACTTTC. Translation: CASSDSGANVLTF.